The subject of this entry is one TCR beta chain. This CDR3 spans 14 amino acids. The V gene lost 8 bases and the J gene lost 2 bases, with 13 bases spanning the gap. In germline, CDR1 is MNHEY, CDR2 SMNVEV (reference sequence). Source study methods: It was from reference gene primer amplification that nucleated cell counts were estimated. Clones were sequenced by immunoSEQ multiplex PCR, and TCRdb holds only the in-frame ones, with some missing. V and J calls and clone size are those listed in that table; D and trimming were worked out from the DNA. The data contain some 90,000 clones, less than 85% of them singletons. The data belong to a study of blood T cell repertoires in COVID-19. Study in general: Sites across the United States, Italy and Spain contributed samples from acute and convalescent COVID-19. T cells, B-cell-depleted T cells, or PBMCs provided the cDNA or gDNA that served as material.

This receptor was taken from a man between 65 and 85 years old with active or convalescent COVID-19. The sample consisted of peripheral blood. V gene TRBV27 combines with J gene TRBJ1-5; no definite D call. CDR3 in DNA: TGTGCCAGCGCTATTTTCGGTGGCAATCAGCCCCAGCATTTT. Translated: CASAIFGGNQPQHF.